The entry below gives a single T cell receptor beta chain sequence along with its context. No antigen is known for it. Per germline, CDR1 SGHNT and CDR2 YYREEE (reference sequence). This CDR3 region has 14 residues. Between the trimmed V and J ends, which lost 0 bases and 5 bases, there was a span of 10 bases. This sample is part of a study of cytomegalovirus exposure and HLA in healthy donors. Study-wide results and caveats: About 87% or about 30% of the time was how often most TCR beta V segments were productive, according to an earlier analysis. An analysis that was carried out later associated 15,000 to 20,000 TCR beta sequences with HLA alleles at 0.05 false discovery rate.

13 Jbeta primers and 60 Vbeta primers were used for the PCR. Here immunoSEQ multiplex PCR was the method, and the copy in TCRdb shows in-frame clones only, minus some. The sample has over 100,000 clones, roughly three quarters seen once. The chain joins TRBV5-4 to TRBJ2-3; a possible D gene is TRBD1 (5 bases). This TCR came from a male donor in good health and CMV-seronegative. Sequences were obtained from PBMCs. This chain's CDR3 is CASSLEQEIDTQYF. Here the CDR3 DNA reads TGTGCCAGCAGCTTGGAACAGGAAATAGATACGCAGTATTTT. Together with reference TRBV5-4 and TRBJ2-3, the CDR3 gives the full variable domain: ETGVTQSPTHLIKTRGQQVTLRCSSQSGHNTVSWYQQALGQGPQFIFQYYREEENGRGNFPPRFSGLQFPNYSSELNVNALELDDSALYLCASSLEQEIDTQYFGPGTRLTVL.